This T cell receptor (beta chain) originates from a study of blood T cells in healthy people across ages. Primed by a sample-barcoded 5' primer and a J-beta primer mix, a second PCR proceeded for roughly 6 to 12 cycles. All samples gave at least 2.5 million CDR3-containing paired-end reads. MiXCR was run by TCRdb on the 5' RACE reads, yielding one entry per CDR3 protein. The sample lists about 1.8 million distinct CDR3 sequences; about 50% were seen once. CDR3 size: 16 residues. Germline loops: CDR1 MNHEY, CDR2 SMNVEV (reference sequence). V was clipped by 0 bases and J by 3 bases, with 14 bases between them.

The sequencing input was blood. The TCR originated in a woman in her forties in good health. The rearrangement links TRBV27 to TRBJ1-2, with D tentatively TRBD1 (6 bases). The CDR3 nucleotides are TGTGCCAGCAGTTTATCGGCTTGGGGGCAGTACTATGGCTACACCTTC. Translation gives CASSLSAWGQYYGYTF.